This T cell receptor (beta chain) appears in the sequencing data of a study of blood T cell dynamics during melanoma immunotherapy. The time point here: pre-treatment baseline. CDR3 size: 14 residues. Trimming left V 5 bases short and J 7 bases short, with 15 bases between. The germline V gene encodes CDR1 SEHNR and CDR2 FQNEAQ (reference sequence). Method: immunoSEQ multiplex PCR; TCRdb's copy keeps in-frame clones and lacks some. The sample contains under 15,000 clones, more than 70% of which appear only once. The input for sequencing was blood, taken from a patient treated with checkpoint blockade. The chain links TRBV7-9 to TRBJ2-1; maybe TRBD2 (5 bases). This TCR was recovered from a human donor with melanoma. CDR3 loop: CASSPSGWANEQFF. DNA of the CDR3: TGTGCCAGCAGCCCGTCGGGGTGGGCGAATGAGCAGTTCTTC. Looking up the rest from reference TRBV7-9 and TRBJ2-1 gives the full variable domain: DTGVSQNPRHKITKRGQNVTFRCDPISEHNRLYWYRQTLGQGPEFLTYFQNEAQLEKSRLLSDRFSAERPKGSFSTLEIQRTEQGDSAMYLCASSPSGWANEQFFGPGTRLTVL.